This is a list of T cell receptor beta chains from one sample in a study of blood T cell repertoires in COVID-19. Here immunoSEQ multiplex PCR was the method, and the copy in TCRdb shows in-frame clones only, minus some. The repertoire holds 350,000 to 550,000 clones, with approximately 90% as singletons. Input material: PBMCs or T cells enriched from blood (not recorded which). The source is a woman under 30 with acute COVID-19. Both conserved end residues are part of each CDR3. D genes are given only for firm matches. Size is omitted from some rows. Given values are once, few, many or a class for expanded clones.

>few|TRBV15|-|TRBJ1-1
CATSRDRSPTGEAFF
TGTGCCACCAGCAGAGATAGAAGCCCAACAGGGGAAGCTTTCTTT
>-|TRBV29-1|-|TRBJ2-5
CSAELDRSGTQYF
TGCAGCGCAGAATTGGACCGGAGCGGGACCCAGTACTTC
>-|TRBV18|-|TRBJ1-5
CASSPPLARGDQPQHF
TGTGCCAGCTCACCACCTTTAGCCAGGGGAGATCAGCCCCAGCATTTT
>-|TRBV7-2|TRBD1|TRBJ1-3
CASSLGQGRNTIYF
TGTGCCAGCAGCCTCGGACAGGGTCGAAACACCATATATTTT
>-|TRBV19|-|TRBJ1-1
CASGAGWRNTEAFF
TGTGCCAGTGGGGCAGGTTGGAGGAACACTGAAGCTTTCTTT
>-|TRBV3-1/TRBV3-2|-|TRBJ2-7
CASSQDWGVYEQYF
TGTGCCAGCAGCCAAGACTGGGGAGTCTACGAGCAGTACTTC
>-|TRBV27|TRBD2|TRBJ2-1
CASSSSLAGGESSYNEQFF
TGTGCCAGCAGTTCTTCACTAGCGGGAGGGGAAAGCTCCTACAATGAGCAGTTCTTC
>-|TRBV7-2|-|TRBJ2-7
CASSLLAQGDEQYF
TGTGCCAGCAGCTTATTGGCCCAGGGCGACGAGCAGTACTTC
>-|TRBV19|-|TRBJ2-1
CASLGRGGQFF
TGTGCCAGTCTAGGCAGGGGTGGGCAGTTCTTC
>-|TRBV9|TRBD2|TRBJ2-7
CASSVSGSFDEQYF
TGTGCCAGCAGCGTTAGCGGGAGTTTCGACGAGCAGTACTTC
>-|TRBV9|-|TRBJ1-6
CASSVAETRNSPLHF
TGTGCCAGCAGCGTAGCGGAGACGAGGAATTCACCCCTCCACTTT
>-|TRBV2|TRBD1|TRBJ2-6
CASRRDREFSGANVLTF
TGTGCCAGCAGAAGGGACAGGGAATTCTCTGGGGCCAACGTCCTGACTTTC
>-|TRBV18|-|TRBJ2-4
CASSPRQALAKNIQYF
TGTGCCAGCTCACCACGCCAGGCCTTAGCCAAAAACATTCAGTACTTC
>-|TRBV7-9|-|TRBJ2-7
CASSPSLEQYF
TGTGCCAGCAGCCCCAGTCTCGAGCAGTACTTC
>-|TRBV14|-|TRBJ1-6
CASSQNRVYNSPLHF
TGTGCCAGCAGCCAGAACAGGGTTTACAATTCACCCCTCCACTTT
>-|TRBV2|-|TRBJ1-6
CASSKTDRVHSPLHF
TGTGCCAGCAGTAAAACGGACAGAGTTCATTCACCCCTCCACTTT
>once|TRBV5-1|TRBD2|TRBJ2-5
CASSLRTSGGEETQYF
TGCGCCAGCAGCTTAAGGACTAGCGGGGGGGAAGAGACCCAGTACTTC
>-|TRBV19|TRBD1|TRBJ1-4
CASSILGTGAEKLFF
TGTGCCAGTAGTATCCTTGGGACAGGGGCCGAAAAACTGTTTTTT
>-|TRBV5-5|-|TRBJ2-1
CASSLEQVYSYNEQFF
TGTGCCAGCAGCTTGGAGCAAGTATATTCCTACAATGAGCAGTTCTTC
>-|TRBV12-3/TRBV12-4|-|TRBJ2-1
CASSFRVEQFF
TGTGCCAGCAGTTTTCGGGTTGAGCAGTTCTTC
>-|TRBV10-1|TRBD2|TRBJ2-2
CASSESSLAGNTGELFF
TGCGCCAGCAGTGAGTCGAGCCTAGCGGGGAACACCGGGGAGCTGTTTTTT
>-|TRBV9|TRBD1|TRBJ2-5
CASSVEGDSQETQYF
TGTGCCAGCAGCGTAGAAGGGGACAGCCAAGAGACCCAGTACTTC
>-|TRBV3-1/TRBV3-2|-|TRBJ1-2
CASSQDRFDRTNGYTF
TGTGCCAGCAGCCAAGATCGATTTGACAGGACGAATGGCTACACCTTC
>-|TRBV12-3/TRBV12-4|-|TRBJ2-5
CASSLGRVETQYF
TGTGCCAGCAGTTTAGGGAGGGTAGAGACCCAGTACTTC
>-|TRBV11-2|-|TRBJ2-1
CASSLDQDPYNEQFF
TGTGCCAGCAGCTTAGATCAGGATCCCTACAATGAGCAGTTCTTC
>-|TRBV19|TRBD1|TRBJ2-7
CASSTWTGESYEQYF
TGTGCCAGTAGTACTTGGACAGGAGAATCCTACGAGCAGTACTTC
>once|TRBV7-9|TRBD1|TRBJ2-1
CASSLGDRGRDEQFF
TGTGCCAGCAGCTTAGGCGACAGGGGTAGGGATGAGCAGTTCTTC
>-|TRBV28|TRBD1|TRBJ1-1
CASGITGGDTEAFF
TGTGCCAGCGGGATCACAGGGGGTGACACTGAAGCTTTCTTT
>-|TRBV7-2|-|TRBJ1-1
CASSLLVTEAFF
TGTGCCAGCAGCCTACTGGTCACTGAAGCTTTCTTT
>-|TRBV27|TRBD1|TRBJ2-7
CASSPLPGQGWYEQYF
TGTGCCAGCAGTCCCCTTCCGGGACAGGGGTGGTACGAGCAGTACTTC